The T cell receptor beta chain under discussion was sequenced for a study of blood T cells in healthy people across ages. Peripheral blood was drawn, approximately 9.7 milliliters per donor. Isolation of PBMCs gave at least 6.5 million cells per sample. With a J-beta primer mix and a sample-barcoded 5' primer, a second PCR ran about 7 to 12 cycles. One entry per CDR3 protein, called by TCRdb with MiXCR from the 5' RACE reads. The sample lists around 1.5 million distinct CDR3 sequences; around 35% were seen once. The CDR3 spans 16 residues. V lost 3 bases to trimming and J lost 8 bases; unmatched junction nucleotides: 11. Per germline, CDR1 MNHEY and CDR2 SMNVEV (reference sequence).

The sequence came from a woman aged 25 to 39 in good health. Specimen: blood. The chain joins TRBV27 to TRBJ2-1; 9 nucleotides match TRBD2. The CDR3 reads CASSFYGGGARYEQFF. The CDR3 nucleotides are TGTGCCAGCAGTTTCTATGGCGGGGGGGCCAGGTATGAGCAGTTCTTC.